This T cell receptor (beta chain) was recorded in a study of regulatory T cells in long-lasting Graves disease. Construction of the TCR beta libraries employed iRepertoire HTBI primers in conjunction with Arm-PCR of CDR3 regions. TCRdb processed the multiplex PCR reads anew with MiXCR; each CDR3 protein has one entry. The sample has 390,000 or so distinct CDR3 sequences, less than 30% seen once. In regard to this clonotype: A much larger clone sits a single nucleotide away, making a read error possible.

As to time point: persistent/refractory GD, antithyroid drugs over 5 years with positive TRAb. The TCR library was prepared using RNA isolated from PBMCs. Sequencing used peripheral blood mononuclear cells (PBMCs), obtained when the disease was refractory, from a patient treated with antithyroid drugs. The receptor comes from a woman aged 40 to 49 with Graves disease.

Here the CDR3 DNA reads TGTGCCAGCAGCTCAGGAGAGGGCATGGGCAAAAACATTCAGTACTTC. Translation: CASSSGEGMGKNIQYF. The chain employs TRBV11-3 and TRBJ2-4, with D possibly TRBD2 on 5 matching bases. The CDR3 loop spans 16 amino acids. Germline-derived CDR1 and CDR2 are SGHNT and YENEEA. Trimming took off 4 bases at V and 3 bases at J, with 16 bases between the two ends. Combining the CDR3 with reference TRBV11-3 and TRBJ2-4 gives the whole variable domain EAGVVQSPRYKIIEKKQPVAFWCNPISGHNTLYWYLQNLGQGPELLIRYENEEAVDDSQLPKDRFSAERLKGVDSTLKIQPAELGDSAVYLCASSSGEGMGKNIQYFGAGTRLSVL.